These 29 T cell receptor beta chains originate from one sample sequenced in a study of blood T cell repertoires in COVID-19. The protocol was immunoSEQ multiplex PCR, while the TCRdb copy is restricted to in-frame clones and leaves out a portion. Among roughly 130,000 clones listed, 84% were seen once. Sample: PBMCs or T cells enriched from blood (not recorded which). The receptors derive from a woman in her forties or fifties with acute COVID-19.

This clone was detected once. V and J are TRBV11-2 and TRBJ1-2, with 7 bases identical to TRBD1. Germline-derived CDR1 and CDR2 are SGHAT and FQNNGV. J was trimmed by 4 bases and V by 1 base; bases with no gene match: 6. This CDR3 has 15 residues. CDR3 residues: CASSLAAGQIYGYTF. The CDR3 bases are TGTGCCAGCAGCTTAGCTGCGGGACAGATCTATGGCTACACCTTC.

The chain is built from TRBV7-8 and TRBJ2-1, with a possible D match to TRBD2 (5 bases). The V end was cut by 5 bases, the J end by 4 bases, with 12 bases between. CDR3 length equals 14 residues. The V gene's germline CDR1 is SGHVS and CDR2 FQNEAQ. The DNA for the CDR3 is TGTGCCAGCAGCCCGTCCCGGAGGTACAATGAGCAGTTCTTC. Translating it yields CASSPSRRYNEQFF. Full variable domain (missing parts from reference TRBV7-8 and TRBJ2-1): GAGVSQSPRYKVAKRGQDVALRCDPISGHVSLFWYQQALGQGPEFLTYFQNEAQLDKSGLPSDRFFAERPEGSVSTLKIQRTQQEDSAVYLCASSPSRRYNEQFFGPGTRLTVL.

This clone was seen only once. The V and J genes are TRBV6-2 or TRBV6-3 and TRBJ2-2, with TRBD2 as a possible D gene (5 bases). The CDR3 runs to 14 residues. Per the germline V gene, CDR1 is MNHEY and CDR2 is SVGEGT. V was pared by 2 bases and J by 6 bases, with 10 bases between. CDR3 in DNA: TGTGCCAGCAGTTACGATACTAGTTCCGGGGAGCTGTTTTTT. This translates into CASSYDTSSGELFF.

The chain recombines TRBV12-3 or TRBV12-4 with TRBJ2-1; D gene ambiguous. There are 12 residues in the CDR3. Trimming took 6 bases from V and 5 from J, leaving 8 bases between them. The CDR3 nucleotides read TGTGCCAGCAGCCCGTTTGACAATGAGCAGTTCTTC. This gives the protein CASSPFDNEQFF.

The V call is TRBV19, the J call TRBJ1-1; 7 bases line up with TRBD1. J was trimmed by 6 bases and V by 5 bases; bases with no gene match: 9. The CDR3 spans 14 residues. Germline CDR1 and CDR2: LNHDA and SQIVND (reference sequence). This chain's CDR3 is CASSALDRDAEAFF. CDR3 coding DNA: TGTGCCAGTAGTGCCCTCGACAGGGACGCTGAAGCTTTCTTT.

Concerning this clone: An end of the junction differs from the germline gene, which may be a read error. This chain joins TRBV20-1 and TRBJ1-1; D remains ambiguous. Germline V CDR1 and CDR2: DFQATT, SNEGSKA (reference sequence). The CDR3 has 14 residues. CDR3 in amino acids: CSASGSRMSGVIVF. As DNA, the CDR3 is TGCAGTGCTAGTGGGAGTCGGATGAGTGGAGTTATTGTGTTT.

This chain connects TRBV5-1 to TRBJ2-3; D is ambiguous. The germline CDR1 and CDR2 sequences are SGHRS and YFSETQ. This CDR3 is built from 15 residues. The germline V and J ends were trimmed by 5 bases and 0 bases, with 13 bases remaining between them. The CDR3 spells CASRRGTPSTDTQYF. In DNA, the CDR3 is TGCGCCAGCAGACGCGGAACCCCTAGCACAGATACGCAGTATTTT. The full variable domain, rest sourced from reference TRBV5-1 and TRBJ2-3, is KAGVTQTPRYLIKTRGQQVTLSCSPISGHRSVSWYQQTPGQGLQFLFEYFSETQRNKGNFPGRFSGRQFSNSRSEMNVSTLELGDSALYLCASRRGTPSTDTQYFGPGTRLTVL.

The CDR3 DNA is TGTGCCAGCCTGAAGGGGCCAAGCTCCTACAATGAGCAGTTCTTC. As protein: CASLKGPSSYNEQFF. This chain connects TRBV21-1 to TRBJ2-1; the D call in the table, TRBD1, was not verified against the DNA. TRBV21-1 represents a pseudogene. The CDR3 has 15 residues.

The chain carries TRBV11-2 and TRBJ1-1; maybe TRBD1 (5 bases). The V gene's germline CDR1 is SGHAT and CDR2 FQNNGV. Trimming shortened V by 1 base and J by 7 bases, and 13 bases separated the two germline ends. The CDR3 covers 14 residues. The CDR3 DNA reads as TGTGCCAGCAGCTTAGCGGGGGGGTCGGGTGAAGCTTTCTTT. Encoded protein: CASSLAGGSGEAFF.

This chain links TRBV10-3 with TRBJ1-5; maybe TRBD1 (5 bases). Per germline, CDR1 ENHRY and CDR2 SYGVKD. Deletions cut 4 bases from V and 0 bases from J, with 16 bases between. CDR3 length equals 17 residues. CDR3 sequence (DNA): TGTGCCATCAGTGCGAGGGGAGGGATGAATAGCAATCAGCCCCAGCATTTT. Its translation: CAISARGGMNSNQPQHF.

This chain links TRBV7-6 with TRBJ2-7, with TRBD1 matching over 7 bases. V lost 5 bases and J lost 7; bases outside the gene matches: 8. CDR3 length equals 13 residues. The V gene's germline CDR1 is SGHVS and CDR2 FNYEAQ. The CDR3 DNA follows: TGTGCCAGCAGCCCAGAACAGGGGCGGGAGCAGTACTTC. Amino acids: CASSPEQGREQYF.

This chain joins TRBV4-3 and TRBJ2-7, with TRBD1 identical over 7 bases. The germline CDR1 and CDR2 sequences are LGHNA and YSLEER. Trimming took 0 bases from V and 0 from J; bases not matched to a gene: 11. This CDR3 has 18 residues. CDR3 residues: CASSQDFGGTDLSYEQYF. DNA of the CDR3: TGCGCCAGCAGCCAAGATTTCGGTGGGACAGACCTCTCCTACGAGCAGTACTTC.

This clone has only a few counts. The CDR3 spells CASSIGLADTQYF. In nucleotides, the CDR3 is TGTGCCAGTAGTATAGGATTAGCGGATACGCAGTATTTT. The chain combines TRBV19 with TRBJ2-3, with a possible D match to TRBD2 (5 bases). The germline V gene encodes CDR1 LNHDA and CDR2 SQIVND (reference sequence). The V end lost 1 base, the J end lost 6 bases, and 8 bases lay between the germline ends. The CDR3 sequence is 13 residues long.

J is TRBJ2-5 and V is TRBV2, with D perhaps matching TRBD1 (5 bases). CDR1 is SNHLY and CDR2 is FYNNEI in the germline V gene. The CDR3 spans 14 residues. The CDR3, as DNA: TGTGCTCACCAAACAGGTCCGGGTCGGGAGACCCAGTACTTC. Translating it yields CAHQTGPGRETQYF. Variable domain in full (rest from reference TRBV2 and TRBJ2-5): EPEVTQTPSHQVTQMGQEVILRCVPISNHLYFYWYRQILGQKVEFLVSFYNNEISEKSEIFDDQFSVERPDGSNFTLKIRSTKLEDSAMYFCAHQTGPGRETQYFGPGTRLLVL.

This clone was seen ten or more times. The chain couples TRBV7-9 to TRBJ2-3; 8 bases match TRBD2. Germline-derived CDR1 and CDR2 are SEHNR and FQNEAQ (reference sequence). V lost 5 bases and J lost 3; bases outside the gene matches: 7. The CDR3 is 15 residues long. The CDR3 sequence is CASSPSGSRTDTQYF. DNA of the CDR3: TGTGCCAGCAGCCCGAGCGGGAGTAGGACAGATACGCAGTATTTT.

J is TRBJ1-4 and V is TRBV7-9; TRBD1 matches at 8 bases. Germline V CDR1 and CDR2: SEHNR, FQNEAQ (reference sequence). The CDR3 has 15 residues. The trim removed 2 bases at V and 13 bases at J, leaving 12 bases unmatched. CDR3 sequence: CASSLLGTGVTGLFF. CDR3 bases: TGTGCCAGCAGCTTACTAGGGACAGGTGTGACCGGACTGTTTTTT.

The rearrangement uses TRBV19 and TRBJ1-1; TRBD1 agrees at 10 bases. This CDR3 has 14 residues. V was clipped by 4 bases and J by 10 bases; unmatched bases: 9. Germline V gene data show CDR1 as LNHDA and CDR2 as SQIVND (reference sequence). CDR3 sequence (DNA): TGTGCCAGTAGTAACCGGACAGGGGGTCCGGGAGCTTTCTTT. Translated: CASSNRTGGPGAFF.

This chain joins TRBV27 and TRBJ1-2, with a possible D match to TRBD1 (5 bases). There are 13 residues in the CDR3. Germline V lookup: CDR1 MNHEY, CDR2 SMNVEV (reference sequence). Trimming cost V 3 bases and J 3 bases, with 8 bases left between them. The CDR3 region is CASSLRRDYGYTF. CDR3 nucleotide sequence: TGTGCCAGCAGTTTGCGCAGGGACTATGGCTACACCTTC.

The sample holds a few counts of this clone. The chain is built from TRBV19 and TRBJ1-4; D uncertain. V was pared by 2 bases and J by 4 bases, with 8 bases between. This CDR3 has 14 residues. Germline CDR1 LNHDA, CDR2 SQIVND (reference sequence). CDR3 in amino acids: CASSISGYNEKLFF. Here the CDR3 DNA reads TGTGCCAGTAGTATATCAGGCTATAATGAAAAACTGTTTTTT.

The genes are TRBV24-1 and TRBJ2-3; TRBD1 agrees at 9 bases. This CDR3 has 18 residues. Germline V gives CDR1 KGHDR, CDR2 SFDVKD. J gave up 4 bases and V 0 bases, and 10 bases lay outside the gene matches. CDR3 coding DNA: TGTGCCACCAGTGATTTGGGGGACAGGGTACCAGATCCAGATACGCAGTATTTT. Translating it yields CATSDLGDRVPDPDTQYF.

This chain uses TRBV29-1 with TRBJ2-5; TRBD2 is a possible D gene (5 bases). V dropped 6 bases and J dropped 2 bases, with 13 bases sitting between them. The CDR3 sequence is 13 residues long. The germline V gene has CDR1 SQVTM and CDR2 ANQGSEA. CDR3 nucleotides: TGCAGCGTCGGCGGGCTCGGACAAGAGACCCAGTACTTC. Its protein product is CSVGGLGQETQYF.

The chain links TRBV6-2 or TRBV6-3 to TRBJ2-7; D is perhaps TRBD1 (5 bases). V gave up 5 bases and J gave up 2 bases, with 13 bases separating them. The CDR3 loop spans 14 amino acids. CDR1 and CDR2 (germline): MNHEY, SVGEGT. CDR3 DNA sequence: TGTGCCAGCAGTCGACAGCTCCGAACCTACGAGCAGTACTTC. Translated: CASSRQLRTYEQYF.

This clone was observed a single time. The gene calls are TRBV5-6 and TRBJ2-1; 11 nucleotides agree with TRBD2. Trimming cost V 4 bases and J 5 bases; bases outside gene matches: 8. Germline-derived CDR1 and CDR2 are SGHDT and YYEEEE. The CDR3 spans 16 residues. CDR3 amino acids: CASSDLAGGDNNEQFF. The CDR3 DNA sequence: TGTGCCAGCAGCGATCTAGCGGGAGGTGACAACAATGAGCAGTTCTTC.

This chain links TRBV12-3 or TRBV12-4 with TRBJ2-7; D is perhaps TRBD1 (6 bases). V was clipped by 6 bases and J by 3 bases, with 9 bases between them. This CDR3 is built from 12 residues. The CDR3 sequence is CASSRTDYEQYF. The CDR3 DNA sequence: TGTGCCAGCAGCCGGACAGACTACGAGCAGTACTTC.

V and J are TRBV7-9 and TRBJ1-1; D might be TRBD1 (5 bases). Germline values: CDR1 SEHNR, CDR2 FQNEAQ (reference sequence). The CDR3 runs 13 residues. V was clipped by 6 bases and J by 1 base, with 9 bases between them. CDR3 in DNA: TGTGCCAGCAGAGTGGGGGGGAACACTGAAGCTTTCTTT. This encodes CASRVGGNTEAFF.

This clone occurred once. The V gene is TRBV7-8, the J gene TRBJ1-1, with a weak D call TRBD1 (6 bases). The CDR3 spans 16 residues. CDR1 and CDR2 (germline): SGHVS, FQNEAQ. The ends were cut back, 3 bases at V and 3 bases at J, with 17 bases in the middle. The CDR3 sequence is CASSFSISYRDTEAFF. CDR3 nucleotide sequence: TGTGCCAGCAGCTTCTCAATAAGCTACAGGGACACTGAAGCTTTCTTT. The whole variable domain, filled in from reference TRBV7-8 and TRBJ1-1, reads GAGVSQSPRYKVAKRGQDVALRCDPISGHVSLFWYQQALGQGPEFLTYFQNEAQLDKSGLPSDRFFAERPEGSVSTLKIQRTQQEDSAVYLCASSFSISYRDTEAFFGQGTRLTVV.

This clone was seen once. This chain joins TRBV4-3 and TRBJ2-3; TRBD2 matches at 11 bases. Germline loops: CDR1 LGHNA, CDR2 YSLEER. V trimming: 6 bases; J trimming: 0 bases; junction bases outside the gene matches: 2. The CDR3 is 15 amino acids. Written as DNA, the CDR3 is TGCGCCAGCAGTCGGACTAGCGGGAGCACAGATACGCAGTATTTT. It is translated as CASSRTSGSTDTQYF.

The rearrangement links TRBV4-2 to TRBJ2-1; 13 bases agree with TRBD2. The length of the CDR3 is 16 residues. Germline CDR1 is LGHNA and CDR2 is YNFKEQ. V was clipped by 2 bases and J by 5 bases; unmatched bases: 3. CDR3 sequence: CASSQRTSGRHNEQFF. CDR3 coding DNA: TGTGCCAGCAGCCAACGGACTAGCGGGAGACACAATGAGCAGTTCTTC.

V gene TRBV30 combines with J gene TRBJ1-2; possibly TRBD1 for D (6 bases). Germline CDR1 GTSNPN, CDR2 SVGIG (reference sequence). The germline V and J ends were trimmed by 4 bases and 6 bases, with 12 bases remaining between them. CDR3 size: 12 residues. Here the CDR3 DNA reads TGTGCCTGGAACCTACAGGGTAATGGCTACACCTTC. Encoded protein: CAWNLQGNGYTF.